This T cell receptor beta chain was captured in a study of cytomegalovirus exposure and HLA in healthy donors. Study at large: Earlier results showed roughly 120 million unique TCR beta sequences derived from roughly 200 million T cells.

This PCR relied on a set of 60 Vbeta primers and 13 Jbeta primers. TCRdb keeps only in-frame clones here, not all; method: immunoSEQ multiplex PCR. The data hold 85,000 to 120,000 clones, with 71% observed a single time. The CDR3 runs to 13 residues. CDR1 is MDHEN, CDR2 SYDVKM, per germline. The V gene lost 7 bases and the J gene lost 2 bases, with 11 bases spanning the gap. V and J are TRBV28 and TRBJ2-5; possibly TRBD1 for D (6 bases). The source is a female donor in good health and CMV-seronegative. Material for sequencing was PBMCs. CDR3 protein: CASKQGGQETQYF. DNA for the CDR3: TGTGCCAGCAAACAGGGCGGTCAAGAGACCCAGTACTTC.